This T cell receptor (beta chain) appears in the sequencing data of a study of identical twins (dated by TCRdb to 2015 to 2016). The study in broad terms: To test whether fetal clonotypes persist, this study deep-sequenced TCR alpha and beta repertoires from monozygotic twins, from unrelated adults of various ages, and from cord blood. Replicate twin experiments were performed at different times using different library preparation protocols to rule out contamination. Study-wide findings and limitations: Compared with coincidental sharing between unrelated individuals, out-of-frame TCR alpha sequences shared between twins showed an excess of sequences with low generation probability. Invariant T cells such as MAIT and iNKT could partly confound zero-insertion analyses, though diverse VJ usage argued against this for most clonotypes. Fewer insertions were carried by abundant cord blood beta clonotypes; a weaker similar trend was observed in young adult naive repertoires, while no such trend was observed in memory repertoires. A weaker excess of twin sharing was found in beta out-of-frame sequences because the signal-to-noise ratio was lowered by fewer shared sequences. Conclusions relied on cross-sectional statistical analysis, since the same donors could not be followed over many years. Out-of-frame TCR alpha sharing in monozygotic twins was systematically underestimated by recombination models, whereas sharing between unrelated individuals was in agreement with the recombination models.

Every donor in the study was a healthy Caucasian. The twin cohort consisted of three pairs of female monozygotic twins, all aged roughly 18 to 29 years. The RNA used for TCR libraries was isolated from peripheral blood mononuclear cells. This clonotype was detected a few times. This receptor's antigen is unknown. Base quality data are lacking; no much larger clone is found one base away. Preparation of the library involved 5' RACE. The sequencer was an Illumina HiSeq 2000. A universal primer binding site was introduced by template switching, and a unique molecular identifier was present in the final cDNA, enabling accurate counting of TCR cDNA molecules. Specific primers in the conserved constant-segment region were used to synthesize first-strand cDNA for TCR alpha and beta chains. To control for contamination, every cDNA library carried two barcodes: a SMART-Mk sample barcode plus Illumina barcodes. TruSeq adapter sequences and Illumina sample barcodes were added in two successive PCR steps. TCR alpha and beta cDNA libraries were sequenced on the Illumina HiSeq platform with custom primers. The original methods were these. MiGEC processed the raw reads to extract unique molecular identifiers, while MiXCR was used to determine the CDR3 positions. Recombination models were inferred per individual with the repgenHMM and IGoR tools using an EM algorithm. The tcR package in R was used for shared clonotype analysis, with sharing normalized by the product of cloneset sizes. To study raw recombination free of thymic and clonal selection effects, out-of-frame nonproductive sequences were analyzed. The public reads were reanalyzed by TCRdb: fastp trimming at Q25, MiXCR alignment, in-frame beta chains only. One record per CDR3 amino acid sequence lists the most common genes and DNA. These V and J calls are TCRdb output, not the study's own analysis. This sample is represented by about 660,000 distinct CDR3 sequences; less than 10% of them were singletons. The biggest ten clones account for approximately 0.89% of the sample.

For this chain, trimming is 6 bases at the V end and 5 bases at the J end, and the number of junction bases without a gene match is 7. Looking up the germline V gene (reference sequence) yields CDR1 DFQATT and CDR2 SNEGSKA. The CDR3 runs 14 residues from the cysteine to the phenylalanine. Only the CDR3 DNA stays, 42 bases, in frame from base 1. This same sample was also part of a study on yellow fever vaccine responses in identical twins. Per the second study: The authors reported that the T cell response to vaccination in identical twins appeared partly convergent and partly personalized. Focusing on identical twins, the study followed the T cell clones that responded to the vaccine, and did so with precision.

The specimen was PBMCs. The sequence was obtained from a woman under 30 in good health. The receptor chain draws on TRBV20-1 and TRBJ2-7; 13 central nucleotides agree with TRBD2. DNA sequence: TGCAGTGCCACTAGCGGGAGGGCCCTCGACGAGCAGTACTTC. Its coded protein is CSATSGRALDEQYF.